This T cell receptor beta chain was obtained from a study of regulatory T cells in long-lasting Graves disease. General observations from the study: Gene preferences differed: TRBV28, TRBJ1-2, TRBJ2-5 in persistent cases. Persistent Graves' disease cases displayed lower TCR diversity than newly diagnosed ones.

Trimming pared 4 bases from V and 0 bases from J, leaving 13 bases between. The germline CDR1 and CDR2 sequences are MGHRA and YSYEKL. The CDR3 has 16 amino acids. The time point was: newly diagnosed GD, antithyroid drugs for less than 3 months. Isolated PBMC RNA provided the starting material for the TCR library. A word on this clonotype: The target antigen is unknown.

Construction of TCR beta libraries relied on iRepertoire HTBI primers and on Arm-PCR targeting CDR3 regions. TCRdb itself ran the multiplex PCR reads through MiXCR, one entry per CDR3 protein. The sample records around 420,000 distinct CDR3 sequences, approximately 15% being singletons. The sample was also reused in another study, on T cells in Graves' hyperthyroidism and ophthalmopathy. That work adds: Over 18 months, lack of ophthalmopathy progression marked Graves' hyperthyroidism as stable. Carried out on the TCR CDR3, a first-round RT-PCR used the HTBI primer set.

The sample consisted of peripheral blood mononuclear cells (PBMCs), taken at new diagnosis, from a patient treated with antithyroid drugs. The TCR was taken from a woman between 35 and 50 years old with Graves disease. The rearrangement joins TRBV4-1 to TRBJ2-1, with D tentatively TRBD2 (6 bases). The DNA for the CDR3 is TGCGCCAGCAGCCGGAGTGATAGCGGCTCCTACAATGAGCAGTTCTTC. Its protein product is CASSRSDSGSYNEQFF.